The T cell receptor beta chain under discussion was sequenced for a study of chemoradiotherapy in HPV16-positive cancers. Study in general: Candidate HPV-specific T-cell clones and common TCR motifs came from functional assays in a couple of HPV16-positive patients.

Data came from immunoSEQ multiplex PCR; TCRdb stores just in-frame clones and leaves some out. The sample holds tens of thousands of clones, over 75% seen once. General study findings and limits: Non-HPV-specific T cells did not expand in tumors during treatment, whereas candidate HPV-specific clones and E7-related motifs did. HPV-specific T cells were functionally defined from only a couple of HPV16-positive patients.

The germline CDR1 and CDR2 sequences are SEHNR and FQNEAQ (reference sequence). The CDR3 is made up of 14 amino acids. Repertoires were sampled repeatedly during chemoradiotherapy. This clone was seen only a few times. Its antigen is still unknown. At one of its ends the junction is not consistent with the germline gene, which may arise from a read error. The chain couples TRBV7-9 to TRBJ1-2; TRBD1 might be the D (5 bases). This sequence originates from a human donor with HPV-associated anogenital cancer. The sequencing used blood, collected from a patient who underwent chemoradiotherapy. In DNA, the CDR3 is TGTGCCAGCAGTTTAGGGACGGGGCTCTATGGCTACACCTTC. It is translated as CASSLGTGLYGYTF.